This TCR beta chain was retrieved from a study of blood T cell repertoires in COVID-19 (dated by TCRdb to the early 2020s). With respect to the entire study: Collaborator samples came from the United States, Italy and Spain and covered acute and convalescent phases of COVID-19. The material from the prospective study consisted of cDNA or gDNA derived from T cells, B-cell-depleted T cells, or PBMCs. Subjects who had been exposed to COVID-19, were actively infected with it, or had recovered from it provided the deeply sampled blood TCRbeta repertoires that made up the dataset. The repertoires were released in a freely available public database intended as a resource for research on the immune response to SARS-CoV-2. The samples were drawn from the first 160 participants of the ongoing ImmuneRACE study and from some 1,300 subjects provided by 6 global collaborators. Where available, HLA class I and class II types were taken from metadata supplied by the sample provider and were not determined by assay-based typing. Nearly every sample came with metadata listing a de-identified subject ID, COVID-19 status, age in years and sex. Paper-wide results and their limitations: The quantity of clinical and demographic metadata differed by source and by participant and was supplied without curation.

The immunoSEQ Assay, a bias-controlled multiplex PCR, was used to amplify TCRbeta CDR3 regions from genomic DNA. As for how the authors treated the data: Within the assay, amplification of reference gene primers was used to estimate how many nucleated cells each sample contained. To quantify the absolute abundance of each unique TCRbeta CDR3 rearrangement, sequence reads were collapsed and filtered. For each sample, productive Simpson clonality was calculated as the square root of Simpson's diversity index across productive rearrangements. TCRdb carries this immuneACCESS record with in-frame sequences only. Its versions omit some clonotypes, under half of them owing to an unresolved V gene in the studies checked, with the rest unexplained. Clonal size and the V and J genes are those of that table, whereas D and trimming came from the DNA. The sample yields 150,000 to 200,000 clones; about 85% were counted once. About 2.1% of the sample is held by the ten biggest clonotypes.

Each collaborating institution followed its own protocols to collect whole blood in K2EDTA tubes. Collaborator samples were shipped for TCRbeta analysis as frozen whole blood, isolated PBMCs, or DNA extracted from either sample type. Regarding this clone: What antigen it recognizes has not been identified. It has no much larger one-base neighbor in the sample; base qualities were not kept.

Sequencing was done on a sample of peripheral blood. This receptor was obtained from a man aged 65-85 years with active or convalescent COVID-19.

The sequenced DNA is TGTGCCAGCAGCTACGACAGGGGAGGCCTTTGGCAGCCCCAGCATTTT. This encodes CASSYDRGGLWQPQHF. The rearranged segments are TRBV5-8 and TRBJ1-5, with TRBD1 identical over 8 junction bases. The germline V gene sets CDR1 to SGHTS and CDR2 to YDEGEE. CDR3 length: 16 amino acids, cysteine to phenylalanine. The DNA shown is the 48-base CDR3, in frame from base 1. V is pruned by 3 bases and J by 7 bases, leaving 12 bases of the junction without a gene match.